The sequence of this T cell receptor beta chain was determined in a study of blood T cell repertoires in COVID-19. Study overall: COVID-19 samples, acute and convalescent, were from the United States, Italy and Spain. Sources were T cells, B-cell-depleted T cells, or PBMCs; the material itself was cDNA or gDNA.

In its sample, this clone was seen a few times. Trimming took 6 bases from V and 8 from J, leaving 14 bases between them. This CDR3 has 13 residues. The germline gives CDR1 ENHRY, CDR2 SYGVKD. In the original processing: The assay estimated nucleated cells by amplifying reference gene primers. The table came from immunoSEQ multiplex PCR; TCRdb's copy has only in-frame clones and leaves some out. The D gene and trimming were derived from the DNA, and the V and J assignments and clone size from that table. Here the sample spans 150,000 or so clones, around 81% being singletons. This receptor was identified in a man in his sixties with active or convalescent COVID-19. The sample was peripheral blood. The chain carries TRBV10-3 and TRBJ2-1; D might be TRBD1 (5 bases). The CDR3 region is CAISVRTSDEQFF. The CDR3 DNA reads as TGTGCCATCAGCGTTCGGACATCCGATGAGCAGTTCTTC.